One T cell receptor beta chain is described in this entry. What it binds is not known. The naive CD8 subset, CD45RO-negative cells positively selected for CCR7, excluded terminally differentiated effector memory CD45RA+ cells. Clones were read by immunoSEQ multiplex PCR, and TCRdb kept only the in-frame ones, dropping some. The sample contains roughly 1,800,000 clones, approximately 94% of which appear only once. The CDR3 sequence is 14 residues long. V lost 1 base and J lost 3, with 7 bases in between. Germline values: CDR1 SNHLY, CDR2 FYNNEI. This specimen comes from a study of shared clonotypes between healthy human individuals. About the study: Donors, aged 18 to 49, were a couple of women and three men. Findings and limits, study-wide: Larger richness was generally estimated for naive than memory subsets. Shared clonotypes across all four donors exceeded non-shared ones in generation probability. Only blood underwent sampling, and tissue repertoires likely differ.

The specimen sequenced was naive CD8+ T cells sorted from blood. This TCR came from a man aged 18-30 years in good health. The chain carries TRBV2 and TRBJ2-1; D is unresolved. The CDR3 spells CASSEELDYNEQFF. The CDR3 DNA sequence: TGTGCCAGCAGTGAAGAACTGGACTACAATGAGCAGTTCTTC.